These 23 T cell receptor beta chains were all obtained from the same sample, sequenced in a study of T cells in Graves' hyperthyroidism and ophthalmopathy. What was amplified from RNA transcripts were TCR beta CDR3 regions. Primed by the HTBI set, a first-round RT-PCR was run on the TCR CDR3. From the multiplex PCR reads, TCRdb called clonotypes with MiXCR, one entry per CDR3 protein. The repertoire holds about 200,000 distinct CDR3 sequences, with more than 15% as singletons. Sequenced input: blood. The source of these receptors is a middle-aged man with Graves' hyperthyroidism.

V gene TRBV6-1 combines with J gene TRBJ2-7, with 13 bases aligning to TRBD2. This CDR3 is 16 amino acids long. Germline V gene lookup returns CDR1 MNHNS and CDR2 SASEGT. After removal of 2 bases from V and 4 bases from J, the junction contained 5 bases not matched to a gene. CDR3: CASSERTSGSEYEQYF. The CDR3 nucleotides are TGTGCCAGCAGTGAACGGACTAGCGGGAGCGAGTACGAGCAGTACTTC.

The table lists this clonotype with many counts. The genes are TRBV20-1 and TRBJ2-1; 12 bases are a match to TRBD2. The CDR3 runs to 14 residues. The germline V gene has CDR1 DFQATT and CDR2 SNEGSKA (reference sequence). The V gene end was trimmed by 4 bases and the J gene end by 4 bases; junction bases not matched to a gene: 2. The CDR3 here is CSAKTSGSYNEQFF. The CDR3 coding sequence is TGCAGTGCTAAGACTAGCGGGAGTTACAATGAGCAGTTCTTC.

Many counts were recorded for this clonotype. This chain links TRBV10-3 with TRBJ1-1; D call uncertain. The CDR3 extends over 14 amino acids. V was shortened by 3 bases and J by 1 base, with 9 bases between the two germline ends. Germline CDR1 is ENHRY and CDR2 is SYGVKD. CDR3 sequence (DNA): TGTGCCATCAGTGAAGAGGTAACGAACACTGAAGCTTTCTTT. Amino acid sequence: CAISEEVTNTEAFF.

This clonotype came up once. The V gene is TRBV6-5, the J gene TRBJ2-5, with 7 bases lining up with TRBD2. Germline V gives CDR1 MNHEY, CDR2 SVGAGI. CDR3 length: 16 residues. Unmatched junction bases numbered 15, after V lost 4 bases and J lost 7 bases. The CDR3 sequence is CASSLTGQGSGGTQYF. CDR3 sequence (DNA): TGTGCCAGCAGTTTGACCGGACAAGGGTCGGGAGGGACCCAGTACTTC.

The chain joins TRBV28 to TRBJ1-5; weak D call: TRBD1 (5 bases). Germline V gene sequence: CDR1 MDHEN, CDR2 SYDVKM. CDR3 length: 16 amino acids. V was cut by 2 bases and J by 4 bases, with 15 bases left in between. CDR3: CASSLISGVRNQPQHF. The CDR3 DNA reads TGTGCCAGCAGTTTAATATCGGGGGTACGGAATCAGCCCCAGCATTTT.

This clonotype has a count of ten or more. Written as DNA, the CDR3 is TGTGCCAGCAGTTCCGGTCCCATCTTCTTCTTT. This sequence encodes CASSSGPIFFF. The chain combines TRBV12-3 or TRBV12-4 with TRBJ1-1, with no clear D. The CDR3 has 11 residues. The ends were cut back, 4 bases at V and 14 bases at J, with 14 bases in the middle.

This clonotype was observed at least ten times. The rearrangement links TRBV28 to TRBJ2-1; either TRBD1 or TRBD2 may fit D (7 bases each). CDR1 and CDR2 (germline): MDHEN, SYDVKM. This CDR3 spans 15 amino acids. The V end lost 2 bases, the J end lost 2 bases, and 10 bases lay between the germline ends. The chain's CDR3 is CASSLQGGAYNEQFF. The CDR3 DNA sequence: TGTGCCAGCAGTTTACAGGGGGGGGCCTACAATGAGCAGTTCTTC.

The rearrangement uses TRBV6-1 and TRBJ2-4; D may correspond to TRBD1 or TRBD2 (5 bases each). With 7 bases removed from V and 8 bases from J, the gap between germline ends came to 18 bases. CDR1 is MNHNS, CDR2 SASEGT, per germline. The length of the CDR3 is 14 residues. The CDR3: CASTRMGEGDIQYF. The CDR3 DNA reads TGTGCCAGCACTCGAATGGGAGAAGGGGACATTCAGTACTTC.

The rearrangement joins TRBV30 to TRBJ2-5, with 9 bases matching TRBD1. The CDR3 is 17 residues long. Germline V gives CDR1 GTSNPN, CDR2 SVGIG (reference sequence). Trimming at V came to 2 bases and at J to 0 bases, leaving 10 bases not matched to a gene. The CDR3 loop reads CAWSRGQGLTYQETQYF. Written as DNA, the CDR3 is TGTGCCTGGAGTAGGGGACAGGGCCTAACGTACCAAGAGACCCAGTACTTC.

Points on this clonotype: This clone may be a read error of a much larger clone one base away. The chain employs TRBV24-1 and TRBJ2-3, with D hard to call. The germline CDR1 and CDR2 sequences are KGHDR and SFDVKD. The CDR3 runs 14 residues. In DNA form, the CDR3 reads TGTGCCACCAGTGATGGAGCCGGCACAGTTACGCAGTATTTT. This encodes CATSDGAGTVTQYF.

This clonotype was counted ten times or more. This chain uses TRBV19 with TRBJ1-5, with TRBD1 matching 11 bases. Germline V lookup: CDR1 LNHDA, CDR2 SQIVND (reference sequence). This CDR3 is 18 amino acids long. V lost 5 bases and J lost 4; bases outside the gene matches: 13. The CDR3 sequence: CASSVHRDRGGWNQPQHF. The CDR3 DNA reads as TGTGCCAGTAGTGTCCATCGGGACAGGGGGGGGTGGAATCAGCCCCAGCATTTT.

This clonotype showed up many times. DNA for the CDR3: TGTGCCATCAGTATCAGGAACACTGAAGCTTTCTTT. As protein: CAISIRNTEAFF. The chain combines TRBV7-2 with TRBJ1-1; D is uncertain. This CDR3 has 12 amino acids. In germline, CDR1 is SGHTA, CDR2 FQGNSA. V lost 10 bases to trimming and J lost 1 base, with 10 bases between them.

This clonotype has at least ten counts. Written as DNA, the CDR3 is TGCGCCAGCAGCCAACGAGTCTTAAACACTGAAGCTTTCTTT. This codes for CASSQRVLNTEAFF. V is TRBV4-1 and J is TRBJ1-1, with no clear D. CDR1 MGHRA and CDR2 YSYEKL come from the germline V gene. The CDR3 is made up of 14 amino acids. V was clipped by 2 bases and J by 2 bases, with 9 bases between them.

This clonotype was found many times. This rearrangement joins TRBV28 to TRBJ1-5; 7 bases match TRBD1. After removal of 5 bases from V and 2 bases from J, the junction contained 3 bases not matched to a gene. The CDR3 covers 14 residues. CDR1 and CDR2 from the germline V gene are MDHEN and SYDVKM. The CDR3 sequence is CASSITGGNQPQHF. The CDR3 nucleotides read TGTGCCAGCAGTATAACAGGGGGCAATCAGCCCCAGCATTTT.

Many counts were recorded for this clonotype. The chain combines TRBV12-3 or TRBV12-4 with TRBJ1-2; 8 nucleotides align to TRBD1. V shed 7 bases, J shed 8 bases, and the junction held 9 bases outside the gene matches. The CDR3 length is 13 residues. The CDR3 reads CASMDRDFLGYTF. The CDR3 DNA reads as TGTGCCAGCATGGACAGGGATTTCCTCGGCTACACCTTC.

This clonotype was recorded at least ten times. The chain employs TRBV28 and TRBJ2-7; D remains unclear. CDR3 length equals 16 residues. CDR1 is MDHEN and CDR2 is SYDVKM in the germline V gene. Trimming left V 7 bases short and J 1 base short, with 20 bases between. Written as DNA, the CDR3 is TGTGCCAGCAATCGGTACGGATCGGTCTTATCCTACGAGCAGTACTTC. Translation gives CASNRYGSVLSYEQYF.

Comments on this clonotype: Relative to the germline gene, one junction end is altered; a read error may explain this. V and J are TRBV5-1 and TRBJ1-1, with D unclear. The CDR3 length is 15 residues. Germline CDR1 reads SGHRS; CDR2 reads YFSETQ. For the CDR3, the DNA is TGCGCCAGCAGCGAACATCCGGGAAGAATTACTGCAGCTTTCTTT. It is translated as CASSEHPGRITAAFF.

This clonotype was seen many times. The DNA of the CDR3 is TGTGCCAGCAGTCCCGGGACTAGCGGGATCGGGGAGCTGTTTTTT. Its translation is CASSPGTSGIGELFF. This chain connects TRBV27 to TRBJ2-2, with 13 bases lining up with TRBD2. The CDR3 has 15 residues. With 5 bases clipped from V and 7 bases from J, the junction kept 4 bases outside the gene matches. Germline CDR1 MNHEY, CDR2 SMNVEV (reference sequence).

V gene TRBV19 combines with J gene TRBJ2-3; maybe TRBD1 (5 bases). Trimming took 8 bases from V and 4 from J, leaving 16 bases between them. Germline assignment: CDR1 LNHDA and CDR2 SQIVND (reference sequence). The CDR3 has 14 residues. CDR3 protein: CASGRQTNPDTQYF. CDR3 DNA: TGTGCCAGTGGCCGACAGACCAATCCAGATACGCAGTATTTT.

The rearrangement uses TRBV29-1 and TRBJ1-1; D not certain. V was trimmed by 4 bases and J by 3 bases, leaving 12 bases between them. The CDR3 has 13 residues. Germline assignment: CDR1 SQVTM and CDR2 ANQGSEA. This CDR3 reads CSVVPVEYTEAFF. The DNA of the CDR3 is TGCAGCGTTGTACCCGTCGAGTACACTGAAGCTTTCTTT.

The V gene is TRBV9, the J gene TRBJ2-7, with 7 bases matching TRBD1. Trimming removed 3 bases from V and 5 bases from J; junction bases left unmatched: 11. CDR1 and CDR2 from the germline V gene are SGDLS and YYNGEE. The CDR3 runs 15 residues. In DNA form, the CDR3 reads TGTGCCAGCAGCGCAACGGGACAGTTCCTCCACGAGCAGTACTTC. Protein sequence: CASSATGQFLHEQYF. The full variable domain, rest sourced from reference TRBV9 and TRBJ2-7, is DSGVTQTPKHLITATGQRVTLRCSPRSGDLSVYWYQQSLDQGLQFLIQYYNGEERAKGNILERFSAQQFPDLHSELNLSSLELGDSALYFCASSATGQFLHEQYFGPGTRLTVT.

This clonotype came up many times. V usage is TRBV6-2 or TRBV6-3 and J usage is TRBJ2-1; D is perhaps TRBD2 (6 bases). Germline CDR1 and CDR2: MNHEY and SVGEGT. The CDR3 sequence is 14 residues long. Trimming cost V 7 bases and J 7 bases, with 17 bases left between them. The CDR3 protein is CASTSPREWNEQFF. The CDR3 nucleotides read TGTGCCAGCACTTCTCCCCGGGAGTGGAATGAGCAGTTCTTC.

V is TRBV4-1 and J is TRBJ1-5; D is unresolved. V lost 3 bases and J lost 3, with 12 bases in between. Germline assignment: CDR1 MGHRA and CDR2 YSYEKL. This CDR3 has 15 residues. This CDR3 is CASSQEDTSNQPQHF. As DNA, the CDR3 is TGCGCCAGCAGCCAGGAAGACACCTCCAATCAGCCCCAGCATTTT.